This entry lists 5 T cell receptor beta chains sequenced from one sample in a study of CD4 T cells in relation to SARS-CoV-2 and coronaviruses. Generated by immunoSEQ multiplex PCR, the TCRdb table keeps only in-frame clones and is missing some. The sample records approximately 20,000 clones, approximately 82% being singletons. Before the COVID-19 pandemic, during about 2010-2019, CD4+ T cells were taken from unexposed donors. Isolation of CD4+ T cells took place after about 9 days in culture. These receptors' targets are unknown. The sequencing sample was made of CD4+ T cells from PBMCs, cultured in vitro. The receptors shown here come from a human donor in good health.

The chain has TRBV12-5 and TRBJ2-1, with D possibly matching TRBD1 (5 bases). CDR1 and CDR2 (germline): LGHNT, FRNRAP. V dropped 0 bases and J dropped 4 bases, with 19 bases sitting between them. This CDR3 spans 18 amino acids. This CDR3 reads CASGLVVVAGPGYNEQFF. In nucleotides, the CDR3 is TGTGCTAGTGGTTTGGTAGTGGTAGCAGGGCCTGGGTACAATGAGCAGTTCTTC.

The rearrangement links TRBV7-3 to TRBJ2-5, with a tentative D call TRBD1 (7 bases). Trimming took 6 bases from V and 7 from J, leaving 18 bases between them. Per germline, CDR1 SGHTA and CDR2 FQGTGA. CDR3 size: 14 residues. This CDR3 reads CASREGASAGTQYF. The CDR3 region has the DNA TGTGCCAGCAGGGAGGGGGCTTCCGCCGGGACCCAGTACTTC.

This clone occurred a few times. The chain has TRBV13 and TRBJ2-1; possible D gene TRBD2, 6 bases. Trimming removed 1 base at V and 2 bases at J, with 9 bases between. The CDR3 covers 15 residues. CDR1 PRHDT and CDR2 FYEKMQ come from the germline V gene (reference sequence). The CDR3 DNA follows: TGTGCCAGCAGCTTAGCGGGAGACCCCTACAATGAGCAGTTCTTC. Translation: CASSLAGDPYNEQFF.

The table lists this clone with a few counts. This chain joins TRBV5-1 and TRBJ1-1, with no clear D. The V and J ends lost 0 bases and 0 bases respectively, with 6 bases between them. CDR1 and CDR2 (germline): SGHRS, YFSETQ. This CDR3 spans 14 amino acids. CDR3 region: CASSLGAMNTEAFF. The CDR3 nucleotides read TGCGCCAGCAGCTTGGGGGCCATGAACACTGAAGCTTTCTTT.

The V call is TRBV14, the J call TRBJ2-2; D unresolved. Germline-derived CDR1 and CDR2 are SGHDN and FVKESK. The CDR3 covers 12 residues. V shed 4 bases and J shed 1 base, with 1 base lying between them. The CDR3 DNA sequence: TGTGCCAGCAGCCTGAACACCGGGGAGCTGTTTTTT. It encodes CASSLNTGELFF. Combining the CDR3 with reference TRBV14 and TRBJ2-2 gives the whole variable domain EAGVTQFPSHSVIEKGQTVTLRCDPISGHDNLYWYRRVMGKEIKFLLHFVKESKQDESGMPNNRFLAERTGGTYSTLKVQPAELEDSGVYFCASSLNTGELFFGEGSRLTVL.